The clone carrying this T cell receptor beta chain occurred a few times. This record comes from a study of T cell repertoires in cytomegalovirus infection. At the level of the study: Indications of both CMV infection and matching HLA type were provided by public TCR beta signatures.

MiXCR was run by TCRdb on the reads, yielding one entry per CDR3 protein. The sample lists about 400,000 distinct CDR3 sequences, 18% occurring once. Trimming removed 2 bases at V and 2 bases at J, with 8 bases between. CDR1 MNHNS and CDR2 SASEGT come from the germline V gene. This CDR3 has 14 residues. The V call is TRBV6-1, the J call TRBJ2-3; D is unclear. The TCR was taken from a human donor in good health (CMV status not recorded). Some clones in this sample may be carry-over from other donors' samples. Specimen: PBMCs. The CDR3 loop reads CASSENFSTDTQYF. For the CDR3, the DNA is TGTGCCAGCAGTGAAAACTTTTCCACAGATACGCAGTATTTT.